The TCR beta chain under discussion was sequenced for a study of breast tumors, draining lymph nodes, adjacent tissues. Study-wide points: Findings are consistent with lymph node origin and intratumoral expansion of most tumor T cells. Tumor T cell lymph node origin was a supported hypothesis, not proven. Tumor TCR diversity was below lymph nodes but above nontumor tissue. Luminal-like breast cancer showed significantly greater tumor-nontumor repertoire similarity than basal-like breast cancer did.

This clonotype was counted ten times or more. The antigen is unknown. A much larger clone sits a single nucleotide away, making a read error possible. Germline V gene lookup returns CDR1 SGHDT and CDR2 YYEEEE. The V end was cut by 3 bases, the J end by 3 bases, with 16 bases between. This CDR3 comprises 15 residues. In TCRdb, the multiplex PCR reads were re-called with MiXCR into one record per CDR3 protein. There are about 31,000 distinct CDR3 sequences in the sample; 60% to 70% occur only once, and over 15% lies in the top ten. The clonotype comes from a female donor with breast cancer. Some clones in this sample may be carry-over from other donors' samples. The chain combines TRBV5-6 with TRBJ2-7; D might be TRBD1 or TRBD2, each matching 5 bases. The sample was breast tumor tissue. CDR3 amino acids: CASSSLGPGNYEQYF. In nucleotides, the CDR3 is TGTGCCAGCAGCTCGTTGGGACCGGGGAACTACGAGCAGTACTTC.